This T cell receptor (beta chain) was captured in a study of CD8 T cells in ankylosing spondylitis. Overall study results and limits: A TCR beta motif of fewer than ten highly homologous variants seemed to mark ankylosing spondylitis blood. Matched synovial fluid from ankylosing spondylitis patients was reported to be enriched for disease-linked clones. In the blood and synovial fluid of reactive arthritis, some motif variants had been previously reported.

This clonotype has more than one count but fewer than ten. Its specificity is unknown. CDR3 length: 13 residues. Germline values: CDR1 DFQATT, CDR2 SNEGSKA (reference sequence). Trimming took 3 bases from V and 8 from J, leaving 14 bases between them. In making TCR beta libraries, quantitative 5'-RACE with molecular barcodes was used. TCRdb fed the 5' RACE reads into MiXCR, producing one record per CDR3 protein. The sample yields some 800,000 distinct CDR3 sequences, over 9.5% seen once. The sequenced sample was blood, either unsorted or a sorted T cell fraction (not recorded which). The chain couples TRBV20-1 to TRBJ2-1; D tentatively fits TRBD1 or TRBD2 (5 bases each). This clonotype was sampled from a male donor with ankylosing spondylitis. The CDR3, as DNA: TGCAGTGCTAGGCGGGCCCTGGGGGATGAGCAGTTCTTC. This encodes CSARRALGDEQFF.